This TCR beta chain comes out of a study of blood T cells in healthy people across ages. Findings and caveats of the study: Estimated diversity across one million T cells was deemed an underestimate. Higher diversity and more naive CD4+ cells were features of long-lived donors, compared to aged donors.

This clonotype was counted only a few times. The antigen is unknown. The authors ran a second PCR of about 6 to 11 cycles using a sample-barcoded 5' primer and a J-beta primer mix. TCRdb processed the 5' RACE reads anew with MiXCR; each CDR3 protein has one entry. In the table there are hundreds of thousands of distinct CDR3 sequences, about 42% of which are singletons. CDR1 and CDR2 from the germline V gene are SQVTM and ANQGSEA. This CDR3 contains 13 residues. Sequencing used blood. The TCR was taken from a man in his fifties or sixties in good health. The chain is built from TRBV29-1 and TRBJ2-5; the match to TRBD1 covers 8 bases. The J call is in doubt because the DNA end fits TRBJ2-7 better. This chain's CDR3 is CSGMTGAADEQYF. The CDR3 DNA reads TGCAGCGGAATGACAGGGGCGGCAGACGAGCAGTACTTC.